This T cell receptor beta chain was sequenced in a study of blood T cell repertoires in COVID-19. Overall study: Specimens from acute and convalescent COVID-19 originated in the United States, Italy and Spain. PBMCs, B-cell-depleted T cells, or T cells were the source of the cDNA or gDNA that made up the material.

The germline V gene has CDR1 ENHRY and CDR2 SYGVKD. The CDR3 is made up of 16 amino acids, end residues included. For this clone: The limits of the CDR3 on the DNA are not certain, so only TCRdb's listed CDR3 is given. This same CDR3 is encoded by further DNA sequences in the sample.

TCRdb keeps only in-frame clones here, not all; method: immunoSEQ multiplex PCR. The sample comprises 75,000 or so clones, 75% to 90% of which are singletons, and around a sixth rests with the top ten. This sequence originates from a woman of 80 years or more with acute or convalescent COVID-19. The gene calls are TRBV10-3 and TRBJ2-6; TRBD2, the D gene given by the table, was not confirmed from the DNA. The specimen was peripheral blood. CDR3 sequence: CAISSSGGSGANVLTF.